A single sample is the source of the 20 T cell receptor beta chains below, sequenced in a study of regulatory T cells in long-lasting Graves disease. Documented time point: persistent/refractory GD, antithyroid drugs over 5 years with positive TRAb. TCR sequences were obtained from RNA taken from PBMCs. TCR beta libraries were built with iRepertoire HTBI primers and Arm-PCR of CDR3 regions. MiXCR was run by TCRdb on the multiplex PCR reads, yielding one entry per CDR3 protein. The sample holds roughly 400,000 distinct CDR3 sequences, roughly 21% seen once. The specimen was peripheral blood mononuclear cells (PBMCs), collected when the disease was refractory, from a patient treated with antithyroid drugs. These receptors were collected from a female donor with Graves disease.

This clonotype was found many times. CDR3 in DNA: TGTGCCAGCAGTGAGGGACGAACGAGTGGCTACACCTTC. It yields the protein CASSEGRTSGYTF. The rearrangement links TRBV6-1 to TRBJ1-2; TRBD1 is a possible D gene (5 bases). This CDR3 has 13 amino acids. The germline CDR1 and CDR2 sequences are MNHNS and SASEGT. The V end was cut by 3 bases, the J end by 7 bases, with 12 bases between.

This chain uses TRBV20-1 with TRBJ2-7; D could derive from TRBD1 or TRBD2 (5 bases each). Per the germline V gene, CDR1 is DFQATT and CDR2 is SNEGSKA (reference sequence). V was shortened by 6 bases and J by 9 bases, with 21 bases between the two germline ends. The CDR3 consists of 13 residues. CDR3 loop: CSAPQAGRNVQYF. As DNA, the CDR3 is TGCAGTGCCCCTCAGGCAGGGAGAAATGTGCAGTACTTC.

The chain carries TRBV28 and TRBJ2-1; 13 bases align to TRBD2. This CDR3 is built from 20 residues. CDR1 and CDR2 from the germline V gene are MDHEN and SYDVKM. Trimming cost V 6 bases and J 7 bases; bases outside gene matches: 21. The CDR3 protein is CASSPTGLAGVGGSGNEQFF. The CDR3 region has the DNA TGTGCCAGCAGCCCAACAGGACTAGCGGGAGTAGGAGGCTCTGGAAATGAGCAGTTCTTC.

This clonotype was recorded at least ten times. The chain joins TRBV12-3 or TRBV12-4 to TRBJ2-2; D perhaps matches TRBD2 (7 bases). Trimming took 7 bases from V and 0 from J, leaving 15 bases between them. This CDR3 contains 16 residues. CDR3 nucleotides: TGTGCCAGCATTCCGGGGGGCTTTCCGAACACCGGGGAGCTGTTTTTT. Protein: CASIPGGFPNTGELFF.

This chain links TRBV7-3 with TRBJ2-3; no definite D call. V lost 2 bases to trimming and J lost 0 bases, with 6 bases between them. This CDR3 has 14 amino acids. Germline V lookup: CDR1 SGHTA, CDR2 FQGTGA. The CDR3 sequence: CASSLRPSTDTQYF. DNA for the CDR3: TGTGCCAGCAGCTTACGACCGAGCACAGATACGCAGTATTTT. The complete variable domain, with remaining parts taken from reference TRBV7-3 and TRBJ2-3, reads GAGVSQTPSNKVTEKGKYVELRCDPISGHTALYWYRQSLGQGPEFLIYFQGTGAADDSGLPNDRFFAVRPEGSVSTLKIQRTERGDSAVYLCASSLRPSTDTQYFGPGTRLTVL.

This clonotype has a count of ten or more. This chain joins TRBV15 and TRBJ1-5; 7 bases agree with TRBD1. V was pared by 0 bases and J by 6 bases, with 5 bases of the junction left unmatched. CDR1 and CDR2 from the germline V gene are LNHNV and YYDKDF (reference sequence). The CDR3 runs to 15 residues. The CDR3 bases are TGTGCCACCAGCAGAGATAGACAGGGCCCTCAGCCCCAGCATTTT. Amino acids: CATSRDRQGPQPQHF.

To note about this clonotype: A much larger clone sits a single nucleotide away, making a read error possible. Since the CDR3 does not end with the conserved phenylalanine or tryptophan, this likely comes from a read error. The chain employs TRBV20-1 and TRBJ2-7, with 8 bases lining up with TRBD1. CDR3 size: 15 residues. J was trimmed by 6 bases and V by 2 bases; bases with no gene match: 12. Germline V gene lookup returns CDR1 DFQATT and CDR2 SNEGSKA (reference sequence). The CDR3 DNA sequence: TGCAGTGCTAGACCAAATCCGGGACAGGTCTTCGAGCAGTACCTC. Translating gives CSARPNPGQVFEQYL.

This clonotype was seen repeatedly, ten times or more. This chain joins TRBV24-1 and TRBJ2-7, with 9 bases lining up with TRBD1. Germline V gene lookup returns CDR1 KGHDR and CDR2 SFDVKD. The CDR3 has 13 amino acids. Losses at the gene ends were 10 bases for V and 3 bases for J; bases not matched to a gene: 6. DNA of the CDR3: TGTGCCACGCACCGGGACAGGGACTACGAGCAGTACTTC. It translates to CATHRDRDYEQYF.

The chain is built from TRBV28 and TRBJ2-7; maybe TRBD1 (6 bases). This CDR3 region has 12 residues. Trimming removed 8 bases from V and 6 bases from J, with 14 bases in between. Germline V gene data show CDR1 as MDHEN and CDR2 as SYDVKM. CDR3 DNA sequence: TGTGCCAGCCAGGGGAGAGTGGGCGAGCAGTACTTC. It translates to CASQGRVGEQYF. Supplemented by reference TRBV28 and TRBJ2-7, the full variable domain reads DVKVTQSSRYLVKRTGEKVFLECVQDMDHENMFWYRQDPGLGLRLIYFSYDVKMKEKGDIPEGYSVSREKKERFSLILESASTNQTSMYLCASQGRVGEQYFGPGTRLTVT.

This clonotype was detected many times. The chain couples TRBV12-3 or TRBV12-4 to TRBJ2-7; 9 bases line up with TRBD1. V dropped 2 bases and J dropped 4; count of bases not matched to a gene: 3. There are 14 residues in the CDR3. The CDR3 is CASSLRGQGYEQYF. The CDR3 DNA is TGTGCCAGCAGTTTACGGGGACAGGGTTACGAGCAGTACTTC.

The sample holds a few counts of this clonotype. The chain couples TRBV20-1 to TRBJ1-1, with 9 bases fitting TRBD1. Germline loops: CDR1 DFQATT, CDR2 SNEGSKA (reference sequence). CDR3 length: 13 residues. With 6 bases clipped from V and 5 bases from J, the junction kept 7 bases outside the gene matches. The CDR3 protein is CSARDRGETEAFF. CDR3 bases: TGCAGTGCGCGAGACAGGGGGGAGACTGAAGCTTTCTTT.

This clonotype appeared a few times. The chain couples TRBV20-1 to TRBJ2-5; 12 positions match TRBD2. The germline V gene encodes CDR1 DFQATT and CDR2 SNEGSKA (reference sequence). CDR3 size: 15 residues. J lost 3 bases, V lost 5 bases, and 7 bases had no gene match. The CDR3 bases are TGCAGTGCTGAGGACCTAGCGGGAGGGGAAGAGACCCAGTACTTC. As protein: CSAEDLAGGEETQYF.

This clonotype was detected many times. The chain joins TRBV28 to TRBJ2-5; D could derive from TRBD1 or TRBD2 (5 bases each). Between the trimmed V and J ends, which lost 2 bases and 5 bases, there was a span of 15 bases. This CDR3 is 15 amino acids long. Germline lookup yields CDR1 MDHEN and CDR2 SYDVKM. The CDR3 bases are TGTGCCAGCAGTTTACCGGGGCGAGGATGGGAGACCCAGTACTTC. This translates into CASSLPGRGWETQYF.

This chain connects TRBV27 to TRBJ2-1; tentative D call: TRBD1 (6 bases). This CDR3 comprises 15 residues. Germline CDR1 is MNHEY and CDR2 is SMNVEV (reference sequence). The V and J ends lost 6 bases and 0 bases respectively, with 12 bases between them. In nucleotides, the CDR3 is TGTGCCAGCAGGGCGGACAGCTACTCCTACAATGAGCAGTTCTTC. This codes for CASRADSYSYNEQFF.

Ten or more counts support this clonotype. The chain combines TRBV28 with TRBJ1-6; D is unresolved. CDR1 and CDR2 (germline): MDHEN, SYDVKM. Trimming pared 6 bases from V and 4 bases from J, leaving 16 bases between. The CDR3 contains 16 residues. DNA of the CDR3: TGTGCCAGCAGCCCCGTGTTGGGGTCTTATAATTCACCCCTCCACTTT. Translating gives CASSPVLGSYNSPLHF.

The V call is TRBV28, the J call TRBJ2-1; D tentatively reads TRBD1 or TRBD2 (5 bases each). In germline, CDR1 is MDHEN, CDR2 SYDVKM. The V gene lost 5 bases and the J gene lost 11 bases, with 16 bases spanning the gap. The CDR3 loop spans 13 amino acids. CDR3 sequence (DNA): TGTGCCAGCAGTGATTTGGGGGAGTTTAAGCAGTTCTTC. Translating gives CASSDLGEFKQFF.

This clonotype has at least ten counts. The rearrangement joins TRBV25-1 to TRBJ1-1; weak D call: TRBD1 (6 bases). Trimming stripped 1 base from V and 1 base from J, with 13 bases between. The CDR3 has 16 residues. Germline CDR1 and CDR2: MGHDK and SYGVNS. The CDR3 region has the DNA TGTGCCAGCAGTGAATTTGGCAGGACAGCGAACACTGAAGCTTTCTTT. Protein product: CASSEFGRTANTEAFF.

The chain has TRBV28 and TRBJ2-7, with TRBD2 identical over 7 bases. The V and J ends lost 6 bases and 3 bases, in that order; junction bases with no gene match: 14. The CDR3 is 16 residues long. The V gene's germline CDR1 is MDHEN and CDR2 SYDVKM. CDR3 nucleotides: TGTGCCAGCAGCCCCGGCTCCGGGACTACCTACTACGAGCAGTACTTC. Its protein product is CASSPGSGTTYYEQYF.

This clonotype was recorded at least ten times. V and J are TRBV15 and TRBJ1-1; the D is unclear. Trimming removed 3 bases at V and 7 bases at J, with 9 bases between. Germline values: CDR1 LNHNV, CDR2 YYDKDF (reference sequence). This CDR3 spans 12 amino acids. The CDR3 region is CATSSEDREAFF. The DNA for the CDR3 is TGTGCCACCAGCAGTGAGGACCGTGAAGCTTTCTTT.

This clonotype came up many times. The V and J genes are TRBV12-3 or TRBV12-4 and TRBJ2-7; D not certain. V lost 1 base, J lost 5 bases, and 9 bases lay in between. This CDR3 is built from 13 residues. DNA for the CDR3: TGTGCCAGCAGTTTAGTAACAAGTAACGAGCAGTACTTC. It yields the protein CASSLVTSNEQYF.